These T cell receptor beta chains were read from a single sample in a study of blood T cell repertoires in COVID-19. Profiled with immunoSEQ multiplex PCR; TCRdb holds only in-frame clones, not every one. The data contain approximately 180,000 clones, 80% to 90% of them singletons. The sample consisted of peripheral blood. These receptors originate from a man aged 55-75 years with acute or convalescent COVID-19. Both conserved end residues are part of each CDR3. D genes are given only for firm matches. Clone size is stated in some rows and not others, as once, few, many or a class when expanded.

d_call j_call clone_size v_call cdr3_aa cdr3_nt
. TRBJ1-6 . TRBV6-5 CASSFPGLNSPLHF TGTGCCAGCAGTTTCCCGGGACTAAATTCACCCCTCCACTTT
. TRBJ2-3 . TRBV29-1 CSVVGGARGADTQYF TGCAGCGTTGTGGGGGGGGCGCGAGGCGCAGATACGCAGTATTTT
TRBD1 TRBJ1-5 . TRBV7-2 CASSSTGGGNQPQHF TGTGCCAGCAGCTCTACAGGGGGCGGCAATCAGCCCCAGCATTTT
TRBD2 TRBJ2-4 . TRBV6-5 CASSLAGTGIQYF TGTGCCAGCAGTTTAGCGGGAACTGGCATTCAGTACTTC
. TRBJ2-1 . TRBV3-1/TRBV3-2 CASSQWAGYNEQFF TGTGCCAGCAGCCAATGGGCAGGCTACAATGAGCAGTTCTTC
. TRBJ1-1 . TRBV27 CASRPWAGEYTEAFF TGTGCCAGCAGGCCTTGGGCAGGGGAGTACACTGAAGCTTTCTTT
. TRBJ2-7 once TRBV27 CASSLSTAGEQYF TGTGCCAGCAGTTTATCTACAGCGGGCGAGCAGTACTTC
TRBD2 TRBJ2-1 . TRBV12-5 CASAPGTTAHNEQFF TGTGCTAGTGCCCCCGGGACTACAGCCCACAATGAGCAGTTCTTC
. TRBJ2-4 . TRBV3-1/TRBV3-2 CASSQGSTALAKNIQYF TGTGCCAGCAGCCAAGGATCTACTGCTCTAGCCAAAAACATTCAGTACTTC
. TRBJ1-4 . TRBV15 CATSREAEKLFF TGTGCCACCAGCAGAGAGGCTGAAAAACTGTTTTTT
. TRBJ1-4 . TRBV6-5 CASSYSTIHREKLFF TGTGCCAGCAGTTACTCGACTATTCATCGGGAAAAACTGTTTTTT
. TRBJ2-2 . TRBV6-6 CASSYSLAQNTGELFF TGTGCCAGCAGTTACTCCCTGGCCCAGAACACCGGGGAGCTGTTTTTT
TRBD1 TRBJ1-4 . TRBV10-3 CAISETGGNEKLFF TGTGCCATCAGTGAGACAGGGGGTAATGAAAAACTGTTTTTT
TRBD2 TRBJ2-7 . TRBV3-1/TRBV3-2 CASTLAAGGTTYEQYF TGTGCCAGCACCCTCGCGGCGGGAGGTACAACCTACGAGCAGTACTTC
TRBD1 TRBJ2-7 . TRBV27 CASTGTGGNEQYF TGTGCCAGCACCGGGACAGGGGGGAACGAGCAGTACTTC
. TRBJ2-5 . TRBV3-1/TRBV3-2 CASTAGSPQETQYF TGTGCCAGCACCGCCGGGAGCCCCCAAGAGACCCAGTACTTC
TRBD2 TRBJ2-2 . TRBV5-1 CASSGRLAGALNTGELFF TGCGCCAGCAGCGGCAGGCTAGCGGGAGCTTTAAACACCGGGGAGCTGTTTTTT
. TRBJ1-3 . TRBV12-3/TRBV12-4 CASTPILNTIYF TGTGCCAGCACCCCCATTTTGAACACCATATATTTT
TRBD2 TRBJ2-1 . TRBV5-1 CASSSSGYNEQFF TGCGCCAGCAGCTCTAGCGGATACAATGAGCAGTTCTTC
TRBD2 TRBJ2-6 many TRBV7-8 CASSGTSGRSAVLTF TGTGCCAGCAGTGGGACTAGCGGGAGGTCCGCCGTCCTGACTTTC
. TRBJ2-4 . TRBV28 CASSSAGPGNRNIQYF TGTGCCAGCAGTTCGGCGGGCCCCGGGAACAGAAACATTCAGTACTTC
TRBD1 TRBJ2-7 . TRBV7-2 CASRSGTGPSYEQYF TGTGCCAGCAGATCCGGGACAGGGCCTTCCTACGAGCAGTACTTC
TRBD2 TRBJ2-5 . TRBV6-4 CASGEAGEVQETQYF TGTGCCAGCGGCGAGGCGGGAGAGGTCCAAGAGACCCAGTACTTC
. TRBJ1-5 . TRBV19 CASTRSGGNQPQHF TGTGCCAGTACTCGGTCGGGGGGAAATCAGCCCCAGCATTTT
TRBD1 TRBJ1-2 few TRBV19 CASRIQGVGGYTF TGTGCCAGTAGAATACAGGGGGTGGGAGGCTACACCTTC
TRBD2 TRBJ2-7 . TRBV9 CASSASGSSFEQYF TGTGCCAGCAGCGCAAGCGGGAGTTCTTTCGAGCAGTACTTC
TRBD1 TRBJ2-4 . TRBV19 CASSIGQDVAKNIQYF TGTGCCAGTAGTATCGGACAGGACGTAGCCAAAAACATTCAGTACTTC
. TRBJ1-3 . TRBV4-3 CASSQESGAASGNTIYF TGCGCCAGCAGCCAAGAAAGCGGCGCAGCATCTGGAAACACCATATATTTT
TRBD2 TRBJ2-2 once TRBV5-6 CASSLPGRVNTGELFF TGTGCCAGCAGCTTGCCCGGGAGGGTTAACACCGGGGAGCTGTTTTTT
TRBD1 TRBJ2-7 . TRBV5-1 CASSFGTAYEQYF TGCGCCAGCAGCTTCGGGACAGCCTACGAGCAGTACTTC
. TRBJ2-5 . TRBV10-3 CAISESRAGETQYF TGTGCCATCAGTGAGTCAAGGGCGGGGGAGACCCAGTACTTC
TRBD1 TRBJ1-5 . TRBV5-6 CASSSDRGPQPQHF TGTGCCAGCAGCTCAGACAGGGGGCCACAGCCCCAGCATTTT
TRBD1 TRBJ2-7 once TRBV13 CASSSSETGAYEQYF TGTGCCAGCAGCTCGTCCGAGACAGGGGCCTACGAGCAGTACTTC
. TRBJ2-2 once TRBV28 CASILGTPNTGELFF TGTGCCAGCATTCTTGGGACACCCAACACCGGGGAGCTGTTTTTT
TRBD2 TRBJ2-1 . TRBV19 CASSIWREGPDEQFF TGTGCCAGTAGTATCTGGCGGGAGGGCCCCGATGAGCAGTTCTTC
. TRBJ2-1 . TRBV6-2/TRBV6-3 CASSYSSSRGEQFF TGTGCCAGCAGTTACTCATCCTCAAGGGGTGAGCAGTTCTTC
TRBD1 TRBJ2-3 . TRBV23-1 CASRNKTGGSTDTQYF TGCGCCAGCAGAAATAAGACAGGGGGTTCCACAGATACGCAGTATTTT
. TRBJ1-6 . TRBV5-1 CASSLGSSGGSPLHF TGCGCCAGCAGCTTGGGGTCCAGCGGCGGTTCACCCCTCCACTTT
TRBD2 TRBJ2-7 . TRBV28 CASSLRGGRPTYEQYF TGTGCCAGCAGTCTACGGGGGGGCCGGCCGACCTACGAGCAGTACTTC
. TRBJ1-2 . TRBV28 CASGWREGLRYTF TGTGCCTCGGGGTGGCGGGAAGGCTTAAGGTACACCTTC
. TRBJ2-1 . TRBV9 CASSVDNYNEQFF TGTGCCAGCAGCGTAGACAACTACAATGAGCAGTTCTTC
. TRBJ1-5 . TRBV6-6 CASRNAGFGPQHF TGTGCCAGCAGGAACGCGGGATTTGGGCCCCAGCATTTT
TRBD1 TRBJ2-7 . TRBV5-5 CASSPGQGAVYEQYF TGTGCCAGCAGCCCGGGACAGGGGGCTGTCTACGAGCAGTACTTC
. TRBJ1-5 few TRBV28 CASTRAGARNQPQHF TGTGCCAGCACGAGGGCGGGGGCACGCAATCAGCCCCAGCATTTT